This TCR beta chain was captured by sequencing in a study of cytomegalovirus exposure and HLA in healthy donors. Losses at the gene ends were 6 bases for V and 9 bases for J; bases not matched to a gene: 16. Germline CDR1 reads MDHEN; CDR2 reads SYDVKM. This CDR3 region has 17 residues. Turning to this clone: Its antigen is currently unknown.

Whole-study results and caveats: Altogether, 160 or so TCR beta chains were recorded as cytomegalovirus-associated. V segments that were indistinguishable, TRBV6-2 and TRBV6-3 among them, were omitted from analysis. Upon later analysis, HLA-associated TCR beta chains proved more clonally expanded than other, equally common chains.

Amplification used 60 Vbeta primers and 13 Jbeta primers. Authors' processing steps: An analysis performed later counted roughly 80 million unique TCR beta chains (around 11 million of them shared). Repertoires were generated with immunoSEQ multiplex PCR, while TCRdb's copy carries only in-frame clones and drops some. V, J and clone size are taken as reported in that table, and D and trimming were inferred from the DNA itself. The table lists 50,000 to 55,000 clones, with about 12% in the top ten. This sequence joins TRBV28 and TRBJ2-1; 11 bases agree with TRBD1. The sequenced material came from PBMCs. This TCR was sampled from an older woman in good health and CMV-seropositive. The CDR3 here is CASSSLTNWDRGFEQFF. The CDR3 DNA reads TGTGCCAGCAGCTCCCTAACTAATTGGGACAGGGGGTTTGAGCAGTTCTTC.